This TCR beta chain is from a study of blood T cells in healthy people across ages. As for the study in general: Capture by template switching was about one barcoded beta molecule per two T cells.

Germline CDR1 is SGHTA and CDR2 is FQGTGA. CDR3 length equals 18 residues. V was pared by 4 bases and J by 0 bases, with 10 bases of the junction left unmatched. It was with a sample-barcoded 5' primer and a J-beta primer mix that a second PCR of about 7 to 12 cycles was run. Through a template-switch adaptor with 12 random nucleotides, each cDNA molecule received a tag. In TCRdb, the 5' RACE reads were re-called with MiXCR into one record per CDR3 protein. The sample has roughly 1,000,000 distinct CDR3 sequences, 20% to 25% seen once. Study-wide results and limits: Donor CMV status, an unknown factor, possibly confounded changes in expanded clonotypes. Estimates based on one million T cells were treated as lower bounds.

In the case of this clonotype: As yet, its antigen is unknown.

This sample was shared with a second study, whose subject was T cells of mothers and their children.

This TCR came from a girl aged 2 to 9 in good health. The V and J genes are TRBV7-3 and TRBJ2-3; TRBD2 matches at 10 bases. Sequenced: blood. The CDR3 DNA follows: TGTGCCAGCAGCTATACTAGCGGGGTGCCGCCTAGCACAGATACGCAGTATTTT. Amino acid sequence: CASSYTSGVPPSTDTQYF. The whole variable domain, remainder taken from reference TRBV7-3 and TRBJ2-3, is GAGVSQTPSNKVTEKGKYVELRCDPISGHTALYWYRQSLGQGPEFLIYFQGTGAADDSGLPNDRFFAVRPEGSVSTLKIQRTERGDSAVYLCASSYTSGVPPSTDTQYFGPGTRLTVL.